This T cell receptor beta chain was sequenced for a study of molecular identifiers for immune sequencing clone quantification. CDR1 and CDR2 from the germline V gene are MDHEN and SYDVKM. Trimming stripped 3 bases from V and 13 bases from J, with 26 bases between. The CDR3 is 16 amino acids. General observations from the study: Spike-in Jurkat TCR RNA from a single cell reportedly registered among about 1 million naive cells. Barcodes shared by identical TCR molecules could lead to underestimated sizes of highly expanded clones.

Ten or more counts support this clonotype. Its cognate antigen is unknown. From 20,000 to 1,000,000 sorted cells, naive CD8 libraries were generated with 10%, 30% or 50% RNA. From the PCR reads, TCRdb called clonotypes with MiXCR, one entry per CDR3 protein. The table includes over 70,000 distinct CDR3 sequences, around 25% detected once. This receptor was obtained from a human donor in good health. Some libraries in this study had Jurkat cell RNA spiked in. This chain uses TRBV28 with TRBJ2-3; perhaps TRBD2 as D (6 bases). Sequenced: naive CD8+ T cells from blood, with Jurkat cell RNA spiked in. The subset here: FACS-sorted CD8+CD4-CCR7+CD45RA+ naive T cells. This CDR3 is CASSFVGSGLTQVEYF. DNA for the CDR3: TGTGCCAGCAGTTTCGTTGGTAGCGGACTGACACAGGTGGAGTATTTT.